This paragraph covers one T cell receptor beta chain sequence. The CDR3 extends over 13 amino acids. Between the trimmed V and J ends, which lost 6 bases and 3 bases, there was a span of 9 bases. Germline loops: CDR1 SNHLY, CDR2 FYNNEI. The entry originates in a study of blood T cell repertoires in COVID-19. Study details: Researchers got acute and convalescent COVID-19 samples from the United States, Italy and Spain. From T cells, B-cell-depleted T cells, or PBMCs came the material, which was cDNA or gDNA.

Seattle's enrolled individuals joined amid active infection and were then monitored longitudinally. In the study's own analysis: Researchers report that nucleated cell counts were estimated from reference gene primer amplification. Profiled with immunoSEQ multiplex PCR; TCRdb holds only in-frame clones, not every one. That table furnishes V, J and clone size, whereas the DNA furnished D and trimming. The sample lists some 180,000 clones, approximately 84% occurring once. This clonotype was sampled from a woman aged 80 or over with COVID-19, enrolled during active disease. The chain combines TRBV2 with TRBJ2-1; D may be TRBD2 (6 bases). The sequencing input was peripheral blood. The CDR3 coding sequence is TGTGCCAGCAGGGGGGACTTCTACAATGAGCAGTTCTTC. Translation gives CASRGDFYNEQFF.